This T cell receptor (beta chain) derives from a study of blood T cell repertoires in COVID-19. The CDR3 is made up of 14 amino acids. Germline CDR1 MNHEY, CDR2 SVGAGI. Trimming stripped 5 bases from V and 5 bases from J, with 13 bases between. Clones were read by immunoSEQ multiplex PCR, and TCRdb kept only the in-frame ones, dropping some. Of fewer than 250,000 clones detected, over 80% appear once; the ten largest clones hold 0.87%. This TCR came from a man between 45 and 60 years old who had been exposed to COVID-19. This chain joins TRBV6-5 and TRBJ1-5; tentatively, D is TRBD1 (5 bases). The sample taken for sequencing was PBMCs or T cells enriched from blood (not recorded which). The CDR3 sequence: CASSPREGYQPQHF. The CDR3 region has the DNA TGTGCCAGCAGTCCCCGGGAGGGGTATCAGCCCCAGCATTTT.